The clone carrying this TCR beta chain came up a few times. Its antigen is not identified. The CDR3 extends over 14 amino acids. V was shortened by 5 bases and J by 5 bases, with 15 bases between the two germline ends. Amplification of TCR beta CDR3 regions was performed using RNA transcripts as template. The TCR CDR3 first-round RT-PCR relied on the HTBI primer set. TCRdb redid the calling of the multiplex PCR reads with MiXCR, one entry per CDR3 protein. Of over 300,000 distinct CDR3 sequences detected, approximately 15% appear once; the ten largest clones hold roughly 11%. The sample belongs to a study of T cells in Graves' hyperthyroidism and ophthalmopathy. Study-level results: A model of 13 V-J features distinguished ophthalmopathy from stable hyperthyroidism.

This sequence originates from a woman aged 60-75 years with Graves' hyperthyroidism. The chain joins TRBV12-3 or TRBV12-4 to TRBJ1-1; perhaps TRBD1 as D (5 bases). Source material: blood. The CDR3 nucleotides read TGTGCCAGCAGTGTCAGGGATCCCTCGACTGAAGCTTTCTTT. Its protein is CASSVRDPSTEAFF.